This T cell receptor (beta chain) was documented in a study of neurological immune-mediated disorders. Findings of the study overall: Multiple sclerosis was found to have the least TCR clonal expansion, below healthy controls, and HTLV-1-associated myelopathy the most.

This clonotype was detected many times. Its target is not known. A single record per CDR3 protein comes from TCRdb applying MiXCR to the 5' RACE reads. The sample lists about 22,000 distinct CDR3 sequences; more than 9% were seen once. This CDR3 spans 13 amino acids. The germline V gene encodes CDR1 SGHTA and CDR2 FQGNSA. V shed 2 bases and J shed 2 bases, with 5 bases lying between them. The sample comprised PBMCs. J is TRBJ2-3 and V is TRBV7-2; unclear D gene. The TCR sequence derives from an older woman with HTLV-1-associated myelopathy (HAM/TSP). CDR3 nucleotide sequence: TGTGCCAGCAGCTTAAATCCCACAGATACGCAGTATTTT. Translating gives CASSLNPTDTQYF.